The sequence of this TCR beta chain was determined in a study of identical twins. Whole-study findings and limits: Twins shared out-of-frame alpha sequences with excess low generation probability. Zero-insertion findings could be partly confounded by invariant cells (MAIT and iNKT cells).

This clonotype was observed a few times. The antigen remains unidentified. Trimming took off 7 bases at V and 3 bases at J, with 19 bases between the two ends. The CDR3 length is 16 residues. The germline gives CDR1 SGHVS, CDR2 FQNEAQ. TCRdb used MiXCR to reprocess the 5' RACE reads, holding one entry per CDR3 protein. The table includes about 100,000 distinct CDR3 sequences, 5.9% detected once. The chain carries TRBV7-8 and TRBJ2-4; D possibly corresponds to TRBD1 (5 bases). The sequencing sample was made of memory T cells sorted from blood. The TCR was taken from a woman aged 50 to 65 in good health. CDR3 region: CASILKGRALKNIQYF. CDR3 nucleotide sequence: TGTGCCAGCATCCTCAAGGGCAGGGCCCTCAAAAACATTCAGTACTTC.